Below, 12 T cell receptor beta chains from the same sample are listed, as sequenced in a study of blood T cell repertoires in COVID-19. Assay: immunoSEQ multiplex PCR; the TCRdb copy retains only in-frame clones and omits some. The profile shows more than 250,000 clones, roughly 84% of them singletons. The sample was peripheral blood. These TCRs come from a human donor in a cohort sampled during active COVID-19.

In nucleotides, the CDR3 is TGTGCCAGCAGCGCCGGGACTAAGTTTGCAGATACGCAGTATTTT. It codes for CASSAGTKFADTQYF. This chain connects TRBV9 to TRBJ2-3; 7 nucleotides agree with TRBD2. Germline CDR1 reads SGDLS; CDR2 reads YYNGEE. The length of the CDR3 is 15 residues. J gave up 4 bases and V 3 bases, and 8 bases lay outside the gene matches.

The chain has TRBV19 and TRBJ1-5; a possible D gene is TRBD1 (5 bases). CDR3 length: 15 residues. From germline, CDR1 is LNHDA and CDR2 SQIVND (reference sequence). V lost 0 bases and J lost 6, with 12 bases in between. This CDR3 is CASSIDHGGGQPQHF. In nucleotides, the CDR3 is TGTGCCAGTAGTATAGATCACGGGGGAGGTCAGCCCCAGCATTTT. Full variable domain (missing parts from reference TRBV19 and TRBJ1-5): DGGITQSPKYLFRKEGQNVTLSCEQNLNHDAMYWYRQDPGQGLRLIYYSQIVNDFQKGDIAEGYSVSREKKESFPLTVTSAQKNPTAFYLCASSIDHGGGQPQHFGDGTRLSIL.

The chain employs TRBV19 and TRBJ2-3, with TRBD2 as a possible D gene (6 bases). The CDR3 length is 13 residues. V shed 10 bases and J shed 0 bases, with 11 bases lying between them. The germline gives CDR1 LNHDA, CDR2 SQIVND (reference sequence). This chain's CDR3 is CATAGSSTDTQYF. For the CDR3, the DNA is TGTGCCACGGCGGGGTCTAGCACAGATACGCAGTATTTT.

The chain has TRBV5-4 and TRBJ2-1; D not resolved. The germline V gene has CDR1 SGHNT and CDR2 YYREEE (reference sequence). The length of the CDR3 is 14 residues. Trimming took off 2 bases at V and 1 base at J, with 7 bases between the two ends. CDR3 sequence reads: CASSLAMSYNEQFF. The DNA of the CDR3 is TGTGCCAGCAGCTTAGCGATGTCCTACAATGAGCAGTTCTTC.

This clone was recorded a few times. V and J are TRBV6-5 and TRBJ1-3; the match to TRBD1 covers 8 bases. J lost 4 bases, V lost 7 bases, and 3 bases had no gene match. CDR1 and CDR2 from the germline V gene are MNHEY and SVGAGI. This CDR3 region has 13 residues. CDR3 sequence reads: CASTWTGGNTIYF. CDR3 DNA: TGTGCCAGCACCTGGACAGGGGGAAACACCATATATTTT.

The CDR3 is CAITQGMDYGYTF. CDR3 nucleotides: TGTGCCATCACGCAGGGGATGGACTATGGCTACACCTTC. The chain links TRBV10-3 to TRBJ1-2; possible D gene TRBD1, 6 bases. CDR1 ENHRY and CDR2 SYGVKD come from the germline V gene. The CDR3 runs 13 residues. Trimming took off 7 bases at V and 3 bases at J, with 12 bases between the two ends.

The rearrangement links TRBV20-1 to TRBJ2-7; maybe TRBD1 (6 bases). CDR1 is DFQATT and CDR2 is SNEGSKA in the germline V gene (reference sequence). Trimming shortened V by 6 bases and J by 4 bases, and 10 bases separated the two germline ends. The CDR3 length is 11 residues. The CDR3 loop reads CSAWQGYEQYF. CDR3 coding DNA: TGCAGTGCCTGGCAGGGGTACGAGCAGTACTTC.

This chain connects TRBV7-9 to TRBJ1-4; 8 bases map to TRBD1. The junction had 7 bases not matched to a gene; V was cut back by 8 bases and J by 2 bases. Germline loops: CDR1 SEHNR, CDR2 FQNEAQ (reference sequence). The length of the CDR3 is 15 residues. In DNA, the CDR3 is TGTGCCAGCGTCGTGCGACAGGGGACTAATGAAAAACTGTTTTTT. Its protein product is CASVVRQGTNEKLFF.

This clone was counted between two and nine times. The DNA of the CDR3 is TGCGCCAGCAGCCCCCCTGGTTTACAGGGCTATCAGCCCCAGCATTTT. Amino acids: CASSPPGLQGYQPQHF. The J gene is TRBJ1-5, the V gene TRBV5-1; TRBD1 is a possible D gene (6 bases). The germline V gene has CDR1 SGHRS and CDR2 YFSETQ. CDR3 length equals 16 residues. V shed 4 bases and J shed 5 bases, with 19 bases lying between them.

The V gene is TRBV9, the J gene TRBJ2-3; unclear D gene. Looked up from germline, CDR1 is SGDLS and CDR2 is YYNGEE. V lost 2 bases to trimming and J lost 1 base, with 14 bases between them. This CDR3 has 16 residues. In nucleotides, the CDR3 is TGTGCCAGCAGCGTCACTCAGCGCGCCGGCACAGATACGCAGTATTTT. Protein product: CASSVTQRAGTDTQYF.

This chain uses TRBV2 with TRBJ2-7; TRBD1 agrees at 10 bases. The ends lost 2 bases at V and 2 bases at J; junction bases unmatched: 9. This CDR3 region has 17 residues. Germline loops: CDR1 SNHLY, CDR2 FYNNEI. In nucleotides, the CDR3 is TGTGCCAGCAGTGAATTCGCGGGACAGGGGACCACCTACGAGCAGTACTTC. It yields the protein CASSEFAGQGTTYEQYF.

The V and J genes are TRBV7-6 and TRBJ2-2; unclear D gene. CDR1 and CDR2 from the germline V gene are SGHVS and FNYEAQ. The CDR3 contains 13 residues. Trimming stripped 7 bases from V and 0 bases from J, with 6 bases between. The CDR3 spells CASTPSNTGELFF. CDR3 in DNA: TGTGCCAGCACCCCTTCGAACACCGGGGAGCTGTTTTTT.